This note documents a single TCR beta chain sequence. The data originate from a study of cytomegalovirus exposure and HLA in healthy donors. Study summary: Some 200 million T cells yielded roughly 120 million unique TCR beta sequences in earlier analysis.

CDR3 length equals 13 residues. The germline CDR1 and CDR2 sequences are GTSNPN and SVGIG (reference sequence). Between the trimmed V and J ends, which lost 4 bases and 6 bases, there was a span of 10 bases. The PCR used 60 Vbeta and 13 Jbeta primers. Some clones are missing from TCRdb's copy, which holds only in-frame ones; the method was immunoSEQ multiplex PCR. The sample shows roughly 110,000 clones, about four fifths of them seen only once. The receptor was derived from a man aged 25 to 40 in good health and CMV-seropositive. The V call is TRBV30, the J call TRBJ1-6; no clear D gene. The sequenced sample consisted of PBMCs. CDR3 nucleotides: TGTGCCTGGATGTCTGGGAGTAATTCACCCCTCCACTTT. It yields the protein CAWMSGSNSPLHF.